Shown below are 21 T cell receptor beta chains from a single sample sequenced in a study of PD-1 blockade in classical Hodgkin lymphoma. Exposure to brentuximab vedotin varied, and each patient had relapsed following autologous stem cell transplantation. Clones were sequenced by immunoSEQ multiplex PCR, and TCRdb holds only the in-frame ones, with some missing. The repertoire holds about 90,000 clones, with approximately 92% as singletons. Material: peripheral blood mononuclear cells (PBMCs), obtained before the second cycle of nivolumab. The receptors stem from a human donor with classical Hodgkin lymphoma.

The chain employs TRBV4-1 and TRBJ1-2; TRBD1 might be the D (6 bases). Germline CDR1 and CDR2: MGHRA and YSYEKL. With 0 bases removed from V and 8 bases from J, the gap between germline ends came to 19 bases. The CDR3 length is 16 residues. Written as DNA, the CDR3 is TGCGCCAGCAGCCAAGAGGTGGGGGCTACGGTGGAGGGCTACACCTTC. Its protein product is CASSQEVGATVEGYTF.

This chain connects TRBV19 to TRBJ2-7, with D hard to call. This CDR3 region has 13 residues. The V gene lost 2 bases and the J gene lost 3 bases, with 8 bases spanning the gap. CDR1 and CDR2 (germline): LNHDA, SQIVND (reference sequence). CDR3 nucleotides: TGTGCCAGTAGTATAAATCAAATCTACGAGCAGTACTTC. This gives the protein CASSINQIYEQYF.

The chain combines TRBV15 with TRBJ2-2; TRBD1 matches 10 bases. Germline V gene lookup returns CDR1 LNHNV and CDR2 YYDKDF (reference sequence). After removal of 8 bases from V and 7 bases from J, the junction contained 4 bases not matched to a gene. The CDR3 runs 13 residues. CDR3 protein: CATATGGIGELFF. CDR3 sequence (DNA): TGTGCCACCGCGACAGGGGGCATCGGGGAGCTGTTTTTT. The complete variable domain, with remaining parts taken from reference TRBV15 and TRBJ2-2, reads DAMVIQNPRYQVTQFGKPVTLSCSQTLNHNVMYWYQQKSSQAPKLLFHYYDKDFNNEADTPDNFQSRRPNTSFCFLDIRSPGLGDTAMYLCATATGGIGELFFGEGSRLTVL.

The genes are TRBV6-1 and TRBJ2-1; 8 positions agree with TRBD2. The germline V gene encodes CDR1 MNHNS and CDR2 SASEGT. This CDR3 spans 14 amino acids. CDR3 sequence reads: CAQTGTSKTNEQFF. The CDR3, as DNA: TGTGCGCAAACCGGGACTAGTAAAACAAATGAGCAGTTCTTC.

This clone has just one count. This rearrangement joins TRBV4-2 to TRBJ1-1; D possibly corresponds to TRBD1 (6 bases). Trimming pared 0 bases from V and 1 base from J, leaving 12 bases between. This CDR3 comprises 16 residues. In germline, CDR1 is LGHNA, CDR2 YNFKEQ. CDR3 region: CASSQDPGGSNTEAFF. CDR3 sequence (DNA): TGTGCCAGCAGCCAAGATCCCGGGGGCTCGAACACTGAAGCTTTCTTT.

The chain carries TRBV5-6 and TRBJ1-4, with a tentative D call TRBD1 (5 bases). Trimming removed 0 bases from V and 7 bases from J, with 7 bases in between. Germline V gene data show CDR1 as SGHDT and CDR2 as YYEEEE. The CDR3 length is 13 residues. CDR3 bases: TGTGCCAGCAGCTTGGTTAGGGGTGAAAAACTGTTTTTT. It encodes CASSLVRGEKLFF.

The V and J genes are TRBV4-2 and TRBJ1-5, with D uncertain. CDR3 length equals 15 residues. Per the germline V gene, CDR1 is LGHNA and CDR2 is YNFKEQ. V was clipped by 0 bases and J by 1 base, with 7 bases between them. CDR3 region: CASSQDERSNQPQHF. CDR3 nucleotide sequence: TGTGCCAGCAGCCAAGATGAGAGGAGCAATCAGCCCCAGCATTTT.

The chain joins TRBV7-8 to TRBJ2-5; TRBD1 agrees at 8 bases. J was trimmed by 5 bases and V by 2 bases; bases with no gene match: 7. Germline lookup yields CDR1 SGHVS and CDR2 FQNEAQ. The CDR3 sequence is 15 residues long. CDR3 loop: CASSLRQGASETQYF. DNA for the CDR3: TGTGCCAGCAGCTTACGGCAGGGGGCCTCTGAGACCCAGTACTTC.

The chain has TRBV5-1 and TRBJ2-3, with a weak D call TRBD2 (6 bases). Germline-derived CDR1 and CDR2 are SGHRS and YFSETQ. V dropped 0 bases and J dropped 0 bases, with 8 bases sitting between them. The CDR3 length is 15 residues. The CDR3 bases are TGCGCCAGCAGCTTGGCCGCGGGGAGCACAGATACGCAGTATTTT. It is translated as CASSLAAGSTDTQYF.

The V and J genes are TRBV6-1 and TRBJ1-4; D is ambiguous. Trimming removed 5 bases at V and 1 base at J, with 11 bases between. Looked up from germline, CDR1 is MNHNS and CDR2 is SASEGT. The CDR3 loop spans 15 amino acids. The CDR3 loop is CASSPRQETNEKLFF. CDR3 nucleotides: TGTGCCAGCAGTCCACGTCAGGAAACTAATGAAAAACTGTTTTTT.

The V gene is TRBV5-6, the J gene TRBJ1-3; no clear D gene. Between the trimmed V and J ends, which lost 4 bases and 0 bases, there was a span of 5 bases. Germline-derived CDR1 and CDR2 are SGHDT and YYEEEE. This CDR3 has 13 amino acids. The CDR3 reads CASSQSSGNTIYF. The CDR3 DNA is TGTGCCAGCAGCCAAAGCTCTGGAAACACCATATATTTT.

The chain is built from TRBV13 and TRBJ2-3, with D tentatively TRBD2 (6 bases). Trimming shortened V by 0 bases and J by 0 bases, and 7 bases separated the two germline ends. Germline CDR1 PRHDT, CDR2 FYEKMQ (reference sequence). The CDR3 runs 15 residues. The CDR3 protein is CASSLGGGSTDTQYF. The CDR3 DNA sequence: TGTGCCAGCAGCTTAGGTGGGGGGAGCACAGATACGCAGTATTTT.

There are a few counts of this clone. This rearrangement joins TRBV29-1 to TRBJ2-7, with D possibly being TRBD2 (6 bases). V dropped 4 bases and J dropped 5 bases, with 9 bases sitting between them. The CDR3 is made up of 11 amino acids. Germline-derived CDR1 and CDR2 are SQVTM and ANQGSEA. CDR3: CSVARGNEQYF. Here the CDR3 DNA reads TGCAGCGTTGCACGGGGGAACGAGCAGTACTTC.

The chain has TRBV14 and TRBJ2-7; tentative D call: TRBD2 (5 bases). Germline CDR1 and CDR2: SGHDN and FVKESK. This CDR3 has 12 residues. Trimming cost V 1 base and J 13 bases, with 14 bases left between them. CDR3 nucleotides: TGTGCCAGCAGCCAAGTTGCCGGGAACCATTACTTC. Its protein product is CASSQVAGNHYF.

This chain uses TRBV4-2 with TRBJ2-5, with 8 positions matching TRBD1. Germline loops: CDR1 LGHNA, CDR2 YNFKEQ. J gave up 5 bases and V 4 bases, and 9 bases lay outside the gene matches. This CDR3 is 15 amino acids long. The CDR3 DNA is TGTGCCAGCAGCCGTACCCCGGACAGGGCTGAGACCCAGTACTTC. Protein product: CASSRTPDRAETQYF.

The rearrangement links TRBV7-8 to TRBJ2-1; perhaps TRBD1 as D (5 bases). V was cut by 2 bases and J by 3 bases, with 14 bases left in between. CDR3 size: 16 residues. Germline V lookup: CDR1 SGHVS, CDR2 FQNEAQ. The CDR3 sequence: CASSLRWGRNYNEQFF. The CDR3 coding sequence is TGTGCCAGCAGCTTAAGGTGGGGCCGAAACTACAATGAGCAGTTCTTC.

The V gene is TRBV5-4, the J gene TRBJ2-7; TRBD2 matches 12 bases. Germline values: CDR1 SGHNT, CDR2 YYREEE (reference sequence). The length of the CDR3 is 16 residues. The J segment lost 3 bases and the V segment lost 4 bases, leaving 8 bases of the junction unmatched. In nucleotides, the CDR3 is TGTGCCAGCAGCCCCGGACTAGCGGGGCTCAACTACGAGCAGTACTTC. Protein sequence: CASSPGLAGLNYEQYF.

The chain couples TRBV10-2 to TRBJ2-5; TRBD2 matches 14 bases. Germline CDR1 is WSHSY and CDR2 is SAAADI. Unmatched junction bases numbered 8, after V lost 9 bases and J lost 5 bases. The length of the CDR3 is 15 residues. As DNA, the CDR3 is TGCGCCAGTAAGGGGACTAGCGGGAGTTGGGAGACCCAGTACTTC. This translates into CASKGTSGSWETQYF.

The CDR3 DNA reads TGTGCCAGCTCGCCCGGACTAGCGGACTCCTACGAGCAGTACTTC. This sequence encodes CASSPGLADSYEQYF. The chain joins TRBV7-9 to TRBJ2-7, with 10 bases that match TRBD2. CDR1 and CDR2 (germline): SEHNR, FQNEAQ (reference sequence). V gave up 8 bases and J gave up 0 bases; unmatched junction bases: 7. The CDR3 loop spans 15 amino acids.

This clone was seen more than once but under ten times. CDR3 sequence: CASSTRQAPRYGYTF. The CDR3 region has the DNA TGTGCCAGTAGTACCCGACAGGCACCACGCTATGGCTACACCTTC. The V call is TRBV19, the J call TRBJ1-2, with a possible D match to TRBD1 (6 bases). Germline CDR1 LNHDA, CDR2 SQIVND (reference sequence). The CDR3 is made up of 15 amino acids. The V gene lost 4 bases and the J gene lost 4 bases, with 16 bases spanning the gap.

The chain has TRBV19 and TRBJ1-5; D not resolved. Germline lookup yields CDR1 LNHDA and CDR2 SQIVND (reference sequence). Between the trimmed V and J ends, which lost 3 bases and 2 bases, there was a span of 8 bases. This CDR3 region has 14 residues. CDR3 loop: CASSMYGGNQPQHF. DNA of the CDR3: TGTGCCAGTAGTATGTACGGTGGCAATCAGCCCCAGCATTTT.